This TCR beta chain stems from a study of shared clonotypes between healthy human individuals (dated by TCRdb to 2020 to 2022). Study-wide context: The cohort included three men and two women between 18 and 49 years of age. To estimate repertoire size and how much clonotypes are shared between individuals, the study performed deep sequencing of blood TCR repertoires from a handful of healthy adults. To increase sequencing depth and limit assay-specific biases, TCR repertoire library preparation and sequencing were carried out by different laboratories using diverse techniques. For each donor, three plates each were used for CD4 naive and CD4 memory, two plates were used for CD8 naive, and one plate was used for CD8 memory. Each donor's leukapheresis produced roughly between roughly 0.9 and 8.9 billion PBMCs.

The full study reports these points: About 5% of naive CD4, 3.5% of naive CD8, roughly 2.4% of memory CD4, and around 0.4% of memory CD8 clonotypes were shared across a handful of donors. Based on pairwise subsampling, the degree of clonotype sharing among donors was expected to be affected by sequencing depth. Sampling was restricted to blood, and TCR repertoires in tissue are likely to differ from TCR repertoires in blood. Compared with non-shared clonotypes, clonotypes shared by all four sorted-subset donors had higher generation probabilities. Because the study included a small number of donors, the genetic and exposure-history diversity represented was limited. Naive subsets generally had larger estimated clonotype richness than memory subsets. Rarefaction of sorted-subset datasets indicated incomplete sequencing despite the large sequencing depth.

The germline V gene sets CDR1 to SGHVS and CDR2 to FNYEAQ. Trimming at the junction amounts to 1 base on V and 5 bases on J, and the germline ends lie 8 bases apart. Including cysteine and phenylalanine, the CDR3 has 14 amino acids. The retained sequence is limited to the CDR3, 42 bases, with the frame set at the first base. Concerning this clone: Its antigen remains unidentified. Base qualities are not at hand, and no much larger clone is one base apart.

Using the deep immunoSEQ assay, multiplex PCR amplified TCR CDR3 regions from genomic DNA. Extracted genomic DNA from each cell subset was distributed evenly across all wells of several immunoSEQ 96-well plates, and each plate was treated as a replicate. For sorted subsets, each replicate PCR was loaded with roughly 200 ng genomic DNA, equivalent to approximately 33,000 T cell genomes. Purified libraries were quantified with a Qubit 3.0 fluorometer, sized on a Bioanalyzer 2100, and re-quantified with the KAPA Library Quantification kit. Every immunoSEQ 96-well plate was sequenced on a dedicated single-read 150-cycle Illumina NextSeq 550 flow cell. Under the source paper's analysis protocol: Because the immunoSEQ output included only junctional sequences and no quality scores, the filtering could not be the same as the filtering used for full-length reads. To assign V/J genes and CDR3, sequences were annotated using PyIR, a Python wrapper for IgBLAST v1.9, with IMGT germline references. Reads were filtered out if the reads had weak V/J assignments (E-value above 1e-6), no CDR3, stop codons, out-of-frame junctions, or ambiguous translated residues. V3J clonotypes were defined as sequences sharing an identical inferred V gene, J gene, and CDR3 amino acid sequence. Percentage overlap between repertoires was calculated by dividing the number of shared unique clonotypes by the size of the smaller repertoire. RTK rarefaction, the Chao1 estimator, and Recon v2.1 estimates of unobserved clonotypes were used to assess repertoire richness. For all TCRbeta clonotypes obtained by the gDNA method from several donors, generation probabilities were computed with OLGA. What TCRdb holds here is the immuneACCESS table cut down to in-frame rearrangements. Part of the clones is not present; checked against another copy, under half of the missing clones reflect an unresolved V gene, and the others are unexplained. That table is the source of V, J and clone size, and D and trimming were worked out from the DNA. The sample table records under 2,500,000 clones; about 94% of these occur just once. The ten largest clones add up to roughly 0.13% of the sample.

Donors were healthy HIV-negative adults with no recently reported acute infections or vaccinations. Every donor was a Caucasian adult residing in Nashville, Tennessee, USA. CD4+ T cells were enriched through magnetic negative selection, after which naive cells were positively selected on CD45RA and the remaining negative fraction served as the memory subset. After blood collection by leukapheresis, PBMCs were isolated using Ficoll-Histopaque density gradient centrifugation and then cryopreserved in the vapor phase of liquid nitrogen. Analytical flow cytometry was used to check the purity and quantity of each magnetically sorted T cell population. Genomic DNA was isolated from each sorted fraction and quantified by UV absorbance on a Nanodrop 2000c.

The TCR was taken from a man aged 18 to 35 in good health. The rearranged chain carries TRBV7-6 and TRBJ2-2; the D gene assignment is ambiguous. Material: naive CD4+ T cells sorted from blood. Read against the paper, the sample's cell subset or site label means: CD45RA+ positively selected. The CDR3 protein is CASSLVRSTGELFF. The sequenced DNA: TGTGCCAGCAGCTTAGTCAGATCTACCGGGGAGCTGTTTTTT.